The source of this T cell receptor (beta chain) is a study of Ad26.COV2.S vaccination and SARS-CoV-2 variants. Study-level points and caveats: Following vaccination, spike-specific CD8+ and CD4+ T cell responses reportedly exhibited substantial breadth. Vaccinees and placebo recipients showed similar non-spike TCR breadth.

Sequencing was performed with immunoSEQ multiplex PCR; in TCRdb, only in-frame clones are kept and a portion is missing. Of roughly 180,000 clones in the sample, around 88% were seen once. Germline assignment: CDR1 SGHAT and CDR2 FQNNGV. Trimming at V came to 5 bases and at J to 8 bases, leaving 13 bases not matched to a gene. The length of the CDR3 is 16 residues. Comment on this clone: Its antigen is undetermined.

The starting material was peripheral blood, obtained after recovery from COVID-19. This rearrangement joins TRBV11-2 to TRBJ2-7; TRBD2 aligns across 12 bases. This receptor was obtained from a human donor who had recovered from COVID-19. The DNA of the CDR3 is TGTGCCAGCAGCCCGCTAGCGGGAGGGAAAGCTAGGCAGCAGTACTTC. Translating it yields CASSPLAGGKARQQYF.